The 19 T cell receptor beta chains below were found in one sample sequenced in a study of blood T cell repertoires in COVID-19. TCRdb keeps only in-frame clones here, not all; method: immunoSEQ multiplex PCR. Here the sample spans about 300,000 clones, more than 75% being singletons. The sequenced material came from PBMCs or T cells enriched from blood (not recorded which). The receptor set was obtained from a man aged 25 to 40 who had recovered from COVID-19.

This chain joins TRBV4-2 and TRBJ1-1, with D possibly TRBD1 on 6 matching bases. This CDR3 comprises 15 residues. Germline CDR1 and CDR2: LGHNA and YNFKEQ. The ends were cut back, 0 bases at V and 5 bases at J, with 13 bases in the middle. CDR3 DNA sequence: TGTGCCAGCAGCCAAGAGTATGGGGGACAAACTGAAGCTTTCTTT. Amino acid sequence: CASSQEYGGQTEAFF.

The V and J genes are TRBV4-1 and TRBJ1-1; the match to TRBD1 covers 9 bases. The CDR3 consists of 16 residues. From germline, CDR1 is MGHRA and CDR2 YSYEKL. J was trimmed by 5 bases and V by 0 bases; bases with no gene match: 7. The CDR3 is CASSQDPGQGWTEAFF. For the CDR3, the DNA is TGCGCCAGCAGCCAAGATCCGGGACAGGGTTGGACTGAAGCTTTCTTT.

J is TRBJ1-2 and V is TRBV18, with 8 positions matching TRBD1. The CDR3 length is 14 residues. Trimming at V came to 2 bases and at J to 6 bases, leaving 5 bases not matched to a gene. Germline lookup yields CDR1 KGHSH and CDR2 LQKENI. CDR3 coding DNA: TGTGCCAGCTCACCAACAGGACAGGGAGATGGCTACACCTTC. Protein: CASSPTGQGDGYTF.

V and J are TRBV5-1 and TRBJ1-4, with 10 bases lining up with TRBD1. Germline loops: CDR1 SGHRS, CDR2 YFSETQ. Losses at the gene ends were 2 bases for V and 7 bases for J; bases not matched to a gene: 8. CDR3 length equals 16 residues. The CDR3 bases are TGCGCCAGCAGCTTAAATAGACAGGGGGCTTCTGAAAAACTGTTTTTT. This codes for CASSLNRQGASEKLFF.

The chain couples TRBV28 to TRBJ1-6; 7 bases are a match to TRBD1. Germline V gene sequence: CDR1 MDHEN, CDR2 SYDVKM. This CDR3 has 17 residues. J was trimmed by 7 bases and V by 4 bases; bases with no gene match: 13. The chain's CDR3 is CASSSPENRGRNSPLHF. In DNA form, the CDR3 reads TGTGCCAGCAGTTCGCCAGAGAACAGGGGTCGCAATTCACCCCTCCACTTT.

V usage is TRBV4-1 and J usage is TRBJ1-3; possibly TRBD1 for D (6 bases). This CDR3 has 15 residues. V lost 2 bases and J lost 2, with 10 bases in between. Germline V lookup: CDR1 MGHRA, CDR2 YSYEKL. Here the CDR3 DNA reads TGCGCCAGCAGCCAACAGGGGTTGGCTGGAAACACCATATATTTT. Amino acid sequence: CASSQQGLAGNTIYF.

The chain combines TRBV3-1 (or the pseudogene TRBV3-2) with TRBJ2-3; possibly TRBD1 for D (5 bases). The V end lost 0 bases, the J end lost 3 bases, and 10 bases lay between the germline ends. The V gene's germline CDR1 is LGHDT and CDR2 YNNKEL (reference sequence). This CDR3 is built from 15 residues. The CDR3 DNA reads TGTGCCAGCAGCCAAGAAGGGGATTATACAGATACGCAGTATTTT. It specifies CASSQEGDYTDTQYF.

V usage is TRBV29-1 and J usage is TRBJ1-6, with 7 bases lining up with TRBD1. The germline CDR1 and CDR2 sequences are SQVTM and ANQGSEA. J was trimmed by 17 bases and V by 1 base; bases with no gene match: 8. This CDR3 comprises 12 residues. The CDR3 DNA reads TGCAGCGTTGAAGTAATAAGGGGGCGTATCCACTTT. Protein sequence: CSVEVIRGRIHF.

The chain has TRBV27 and TRBJ2-1, with D unresolved. V lost 3 bases, J lost 3 bases, and 9 bases lay in between. Germline V gene lookup returns CDR1 MNHEY and CDR2 SMNVEV (reference sequence). The length of the CDR3 is 14 residues. CDR3 DNA: TGTGCCAGCAGTTTTGGGTCAGGCTACAATGAGCAGTTCTTC. Translation gives CASSFGSGYNEQFF.

J is TRBJ2-4 and V is TRBV7-9; D gene unclear. Germline-derived CDR1 and CDR2 are SEHNR and FQNEAQ (reference sequence). This CDR3 is built from 13 residues. V lost 4 bases and J 8 bases, leaving 12 bases between the germline ends. The CDR3, as DNA: TGTGCCAGCAGCTCACCGGTAGGAGACATTCAGTACTTC. Protein product: CASSSPVGDIQYF.

The genes are TRBV5-6 and TRBJ1-2; 7 nucleotides align to TRBD1. The trim removed 2 bases at V and 4 bases at J, leaving 11 bases unmatched. This CDR3 region has 16 residues. Per the germline V gene, CDR1 is SGHDT and CDR2 is YYEEEE. The DNA for the CDR3 is TGTGCCAGCAGCTTCTTGACGACAGGGCGGAGCTATGGCTACACCTTC. It encodes CASSFLTTGRSYGYTF.

CDR3 amino acids: CASSESGRDVGTDTQYF. CDR3 coding DNA: TGCGCCAGCAGTGAGTCTGGACGGGATGTGGGCACAGATACGCAGTATTTT. This rearrangement joins TRBV10-1 to TRBJ2-3; possibly TRBD2 for D (5 bases). V lost 0 bases and J 1 base, leaving 14 bases between the germline ends. This CDR3 comprises 17 residues. CDR1 and CDR2 (germline): WNHNN, SYGVQD (reference sequence).

The gene calls are TRBV10-1 and TRBJ2-7; possibly TRBD2 for D (8 bases). Trimming took off 5 bases at V and 5 bases at J, with 16 bases between the two ends. The CDR3 length is 14 residues. Germline CDR1 reads WNHNN; CDR2 reads SYGVQD (reference sequence). The CDR3 loop is CASSLQGREDEQYF. As DNA, the CDR3 is TGCGCCAGCAGTTTACAGGGGCGGGAGGACGAGCAGTACTTC.

This chain connects TRBV9 to TRBJ1-5; possibly TRBD1 for D (6 bases). Germline-derived CDR1 and CDR2 are SGDLS and YYNGEE. V was trimmed by 4 bases and J by 3 bases, leaving 11 bases between them. This CDR3 has 14 residues. CDR3 sequence (DNA): TGTGCCAGCAGCCAAGGGGGAGTCAATCAGCCCCAGCATTTT. Its protein product is CASSQGGVNQPQHF.

This chain connects TRBV5-1 to TRBJ2-6, with D hard to call. CDR1 is SGHRS and CDR2 is YFSETQ in the germline V gene. Trimming cost V 3 bases and J 2 bases, with 12 bases left between them. This CDR3 comprises 16 residues. CDR3 in amino acids: CASSSVTQPGANVLTF. CDR3 sequence (DNA): TGCGCCAGCAGCTCGGTGACTCAGCCTGGGGCCAACGTCCTGACTTTC. The entire variable domain, with the rest obtained from reference TRBV5-1 and TRBJ2-6, is as follows: KAGVTQTPRYLIKTRGQQVTLSCSPISGHRSVSWYQQTPGQGLQFLFEYFSETQRNKGNFPGRFSGRQFSNSRSEMNVSTLELGDSALYLCASSSVTQPGANVLTFGAGSRLTVL.

V and J are TRBV28 and TRBJ2-1; unclear D gene. Germline-derived CDR1 and CDR2 are MDHEN and SYDVKM. V lost 2 bases and J 2 bases, leaving 10 bases between the germline ends. The CDR3 loop spans 15 amino acids. The CDR3: CASSLPQQAYNEQFF. CDR3 nucleotide sequence: TGTGCCAGCAGTTTACCACAGCAAGCCTACAATGAGCAGTTCTTC. Full variable domain (remainder filled in from reference TRBV28 and TRBJ2-1): DVKVTQSSRYLVKRTGEKVFLECVQDMDHENMFWYRQDPGLGLRLIYFSYDVKMKEKGDIPEGYSVSREKKERFSLILESASTNQTSMYLCASSLPQQAYNEQFFGPGTRLTVL.

The rearrangement uses TRBV27 and TRBJ2-3; D ambiguous. V lost 6 bases to trimming and J lost 6 bases, with 13 bases between them. From germline, CDR1 is MNHEY and CDR2 SMNVEV (reference sequence). This CDR3 region has 13 residues. CDR3 bases: TGTGCCAGCAGAGACTTCGCGTTCGATACGCAGTATTTT. It translates to CASRDFAFDTQYF.

This chain connects TRBV5-1 to TRBJ1-4; possible D gene TRBD1, 5 bases. Germline V gene sequence: CDR1 SGHRS, CDR2 YFSETQ. This CDR3 region has 14 residues. Trimming cost V 4 bases and J 8 bases, with 15 bases left between them. In DNA, the CDR3 is TGCGCCAGCAGCCTGACGGGGGACGGGGAAAAACTGTTTTTT. Translation gives CASSLTGDGEKLFF.

The chain is built from TRBV9 and TRBJ1-5; D remains ambiguous. There are 13 residues in the CDR3. Germline V gene lookup returns CDR1 SGDLS and CDR2 YYNGEE. Between the trimmed V and J ends, which lost 4 bases and 1 base, there was a span of 6 bases. This chain's CDR3 is CASSSGSNQPQHF. The CDR3 nucleotides read TGTGCCAGCAGCTCGGGGAGCAATCAGCCCCAGCATTTT.